This is a list of T cell receptor beta chains from one sample in a study of cytomegalovirus exposure and HLA in healthy donors. Profiled with immunoSEQ multiplex PCR; TCRdb holds only in-frame clones, not every one. This table has fewer than 250,000 clones, roughly 80% appearing once. The sample taken for sequencing was PBMCs. The receptors here all came from a young man in good health and CMV-seronegative. Both conserved end residues are part of each CDR3. D genes are given only for firm matches. Not every row has a clone size; where given, it reads once, few, many or a size class.

clone size | J gene | D gene | V gene | CDR3 DNA | CDR3 protein
- | TRBJ2-1 | TRBD1 | TRBV9 | TGTGCCAGCAGCGTAGACACAGGGGGCAATGAGCAGTTCTTC | CASSVDTGGNEQFF
- | TRBJ2-7 | - | TRBV11-2 | TGTGCCAGCAGCTTAGGGATTCAGGGGTACGAGCAGTACTTC | CASSLGIQGYEQYF
- | TRBJ1-2 | TRBD1 | TRBV7-9 | TGTGCCGGCTCGAGGGGACAGCCAAACTATGGCTACACCTTC | CAGSRGQPNYGYTF
- | TRBJ1-3 | TRBD1 | TRBV10-2 | TGCGCCAGCAGTAGGGGGCTAGATGGAAACACCATATATTTT | CASSRGLDGNTIYF
once | TRBJ2-7 | - | TRBV6-6 | TGTGCCAGCAGTTACCTTCCCGACATGTCCTACGAGCAGTACTTC | CASSYLPDMSYEQYF
once | TRBJ1-6 | - | TRBV12-5 | TGTGCTAGTGGTTTCTTCCGTACTTTCTCCTATAATTCACCCCTCCACTTT | CASGFFRTFSYNSPLHF
- | TRBJ1-4 | - | TRBV4-2 | TGTGCCAGCAGCCAGGTCCAGGGTTTACAGGGTAATGAAAAACTGTTTTTT | CASSQVQGLQGNEKLFF
- | TRBJ1-1 | TRBD1 | TRBV28 | TGTGCCAGCATAAAGACAGGGGGCTACACTGAAGCTTTCTTT | CASIKTGGYTEAFF
- | TRBJ2-5 | TRBD2 | TRBV27 | TGTGCCAGCAGTTTGGGACTAGCGGGGCCCTGGGGGCAGTACTTC | CASSLGLAGPWGQYF
- | TRBJ2-2 | - | TRBV4-1 | TGCGCCAGCAGCCAGACAGCGAACACCGGGGAGCTGTTTTTT | CASSQTANTGELFF
- | TRBJ2-5 | TRBD2 | TRBV4-1 | TGCGCCAGCAGCCCGTCCGGGACTGGCGGGGGGCCCCAAGAGACCCAGTACTTC | CASSPSGTGGGPQETQYF
- | TRBJ2-3 | - | TRBV6-1 | TGTGCCAGCGGGGGGTACACAGATACGCAGTATTTT | CASGGYTDTQYF
once | TRBJ1-5 | TRBD1 | TRBV28 | TGTGCCACCTTGGGACAGGGTACGGTTCGGAATCAGCCCCAGCATTTT | CATLGQGTVRNQPQHF
- | TRBJ2-3 | - | TRBV2 | TGTGCCAGCAGTTCCCGGGACACTGGCACAGATACGCAGTATTTT | CASSSRDTGTDTQYF
- | TRBJ2-7 | TRBD1 | TRBV5-1 | TGCGCCAGCAGCCCCGAGGGGGGACAGGTTTCCGACGAGCAGTACTTC | CASSPEGGQVSDEQYF
- | TRBJ2-7 | TRBD2 | TRBV18 | TGTGCCAGCTCACCACGGAGCGGGGGGGCCTTCGAGCAGTACTTC | CASSPRSGGAFEQYF
- | TRBJ2-7 | TRBD1 | TRBV5-1 | TGCGCCAGCAGCTTGACCGGGACAGTTAATTACGAGCAGTACTTC | CASSLTGTVNYEQYF
- | TRBJ2-7 | TRBD1 | TRBV4-2 | TGTGCCAGCAGCCAACGCGCCAGGGACAGCGCCTACGAGCAGTACTTC | CASSQRARDSAYEQYF
- | TRBJ2-2 | TRBD2 | TRBV11-2 | TGTGCCAGCAGCTGGAGCGGGGGGGCCGGGGAGCTGTTTTTT | CASSWSGGAGELFF
- | TRBJ1-3 | TRBD1 | TRBV4-3 | TGCGCCAGCAGCCAAGGGACAGGGCGGGGATCTGGAAACACCATATATTTT | CASSQGTGRGSGNTIYF
once | TRBJ2-2 | TRBD2 | TRBV5-1 | TGCGCCAGCAGCTTGGGGACTAGCGGGTCGAACACCGGGGAGCTGTTTTTT | CASSLGTSGSNTGELFF
- | TRBJ1-1 | TRBD1 | TRBV4-1 | TGCGCCAGCAGCTTACAGGGGGGGAAGAACACTGAAGCTTTCTTT | CASSLQGGKNTEAFF
- | TRBJ2-1 | - | TRBV5-1 | TGCGCCAGCAGCTCGGGACTGTTTTCCTACAATGAGCAGTTCTTC | CASSSGLFSYNEQFF
few | TRBJ2-6 | TRBD1 | TRBV5-1 | TGCGCCACCGGGACAGGGGTCCTAATCTCTGGGGCCAACGTCCTGACTTTC | CATGTGVLISGANVLTF
- | TRBJ2-6 | TRBD1 | TRBV28 | TGTGCCAGCAGTTTGGGGACAGGGTCCCCTGGGGCCAACGTCCTGACTTTC | CASSLGTGSPGANVLTF
- | TRBJ2-1 | TRBD2 | TRBV27 | TGTGCCAGCAGTGGCATAGCGGGGGGCGGAAATGAGCAGTTCTTC | CASSGIAGGGNEQFF
- | TRBJ2-7 | - | TRBV5-1 | TGCGCCAGCAGCTTGGACGGGTACCGCTCCTACGAGCAGTACTTC | CASSLDGYRSYEQYF
- | TRBJ2-2 | TRBD2 | TRBV5-1 | TGCGCCAGCAGCAAACTAGCGGGGGGGCCTTTGAACACCGGGGAGCTGTTTTTT | CASSKLAGGPLNTGELFF
- | TRBJ1-1 | - | TRBV19 | TGTGCCAGTAGTATGAGCAGGGGAACTGAAGCTTTCTTT | CASSMSRGTEAFF
many | TRBJ1-1 | - | TRBV9 | TGTGCCAGCAGCGTAGGGAGTAACACTGAAGCTTTCTTT | CASSVGSNTEAFF
- | TRBJ1-1 | - | TRBV5-6 | TGTGCCAGCAGCTTAACGGGAGCAGGGAGGTGGGACACTGAAGCTTTCTTT | CASSLTGAGRWDTEAFF
- | TRBJ1-5 | - | TRBV28 | TGTGCCAGCAGTTTGCAGTTAAATAGCAATCAGCCCCAGCATTTT | CASSLQLNSNQPQHF
once | TRBJ2-2 | - | TRBV9 | TGTGCCAGCAGCGTAGCCCAGGGATCGAACACCGGGGAGCTGTTTTTT | CASSVAQGSNTGELFF
- | TRBJ2-5 | TRBD2 | TRBV27 | TGTGCCAGTTCGCGGGGGGCTCAAGAGACCCAGTACTTC | CASSRGAQETQYF
- | TRBJ2-1 | - | TRBV6-5 | TGTGCCAGCAGTTACTCGCGGGCGAAGGGAAATGAGCAGTTCTTC | CASSYSRAKGNEQFF
- | TRBJ2-2 | - | TRBV7-9 | TGTGCCAGCAGCCGGGGGGACACCGTTAACACCGGGGAGCTGTTTTTT | CASSRGDTVNTGELFF
- | TRBJ1-6 | - | TRBV15 | TGTGCCACCAGCAGAGTGGCGGGGCTCGGGAATTCACCCCTCCACTTT | CATSRVAGLGNSPLHF
- | TRBJ2-3 | - | TRBV27 | TGTGCCATCCCCCGGAACGGGGTGGCAGATACGCAGTATTTT | CAIPRNGVADTQYF
- | TRBJ1-6 | - | TRBV28 | TGTGCCAGCAGAGTTTTTGAGGGGGTGAGGAATTCACCCCTCCACTTT | CASRVFEGVRNSPLHF
- | TRBJ1-6 | - | TRBV5-6 | TGTGCCAGCAGCCAGGGGCAGTATAATTCACCCCTCCACTTT | CASSQGQYNSPLHF
- | TRBJ1-6 | TRBD1 | TRBV19 | TGTGCCAGTAGTGGACAGGGGAATTCACCCCTCCACTTT | CASSGQGNSPLHF
- | TRBJ1-2 | - | TRBV14 | TGTGCCAGCAGCCAAGATTTCCGGGGCTATGGCTACACCTTC | CASSQDFRGYGYTF
- | TRBJ1-2 | - | TRBV2 | TGTGCCAGCAGTGGACAGGACTATGGCTACACCTTC | CASSGQDYGYTF
- | TRBJ2-2 | - | TRBV7-9 | TGTGCCAGCAGCCGACGCGGCCAGACCGGGGAGCTGTTTTTT | CASSRRGQTGELFF
- | TRBJ2-3 | TRBD1 | TRBV6-5 | TGTGCCAGCAGTTACGACAGGGGGCCTAGTACGCAGTATTTT | CASSYDRGPSTQYF
- | TRBJ2-7 | TRBD1 | TRBV29-1 | TGCAGCGTAGCCGGGACAGAGAATGCCTACGAGCAGTACTTC | CSVAGTENAYEQYF
- | TRBJ1-2 | - | TRBV5-1 | TGCGCCAGCAGCCCACCGACAGGAGCTAACTATGGCTACACCTTC | CASSPPTGANYGYTF
- | TRBJ2-7 | TRBD1 | TRBV5-5 | TGTGCCAGAAGCGGAAGCCGGGACAGGAGCTCCTACGAGCAGTACTTC | CARSGSRDRSSYEQYF
- | TRBJ1-4 | TRBD1 | TRBV7-2 | TGTGCCAGCAGCTTGGGGACAGCGAATGAAAAACTGTTTTTT | CASSLGTANEKLFF
- | TRBJ2-7 | TRBD1 | TRBV29-1 | TGCAGCGTAGAGAGGACAGGCAGCTCCTACGAGCAGTACTTC | CSVERTGSSYEQYF
- | TRBJ2-2 | - | TRBV7-8 | TGTGCCAGCAGCCAGATCCCGACCGGGGAGCTGTTTTTT | CASSQIPTGELFF
- | TRBJ2-7 | - | TRBV25-1 | TGTGCCAGCAGTGAATTGTTCACGGGCGAGCAGTACTTC | CASSELFTGEQYF
few | TRBJ1-1 | TRBD1 | TRBV14 | TGTGCCAGCAGCCCAGGGGGTATGAACACTGAAGCTTTCTTT | CASSPGGMNTEAFF
- | TRBJ2-7 | - | TRBV7-9 | TGTGCCAGCAGCCTGGGGGACACAGGGGGGGGGACCTACTACGAGCAGTACTTC | CASSLGDTGGGTYYEQYF
- | TRBJ2-6 | - | TRBV7-9 | TGTGCCAGCAGCTCCCATAGGATTGGGGCCAGCGTCCTGACTTTC | CASSSHRIGASVLTF
- | TRBJ1-1 | TRBD1 | TRBV15 | TGTGCCACCAGCAGAGCGGTCGGGACAGGGATGTCTGAAGCTTTCTTT | CATSRAVGTGMSEAFF
- | TRBJ2-1 | - | TRBV5-6 | TGTGCCAGCAGCCAAATTAGCCGGGTAGGGTTCTTC | CASSQISRVGFF
- | TRBJ2-7 | TRBD2 | TRBV7-2 | TGTGCCAGCAGCTTCGGCGGGGGGGCCATCGAGCAGTACTTC | CASSFGGGAIEQYF
- | TRBJ2-1 | - | TRBV18 | TGTGCCAGCTCTCCTGAGGCAGGGGCCCCTTTAGAGCAGTTCTTC | CASSPEAGAPLEQFF